These 29 T cell receptor beta chains were sequenced from one sample in a study of T cells in Graves' hyperthyroidism and ophthalmopathy. Template material for amplifying TCR beta CDR3 regions consisted of RNA transcripts. During a first-round RT-PCR of the TCR CDR3, the HTBI primer set was used. Using its own MiXCR run on the multiplex PCR reads, TCRdb lists one record per CDR3 protein. In the table there are about 740,000 distinct CDR3 sequences, 12% to 15% of which are singletons. Sequenced input: blood. Receptors were obtained from a woman under 30 with Graves' hyperthyroidism.

J is TRBJ2-4 and V is TRBV9; the D call may be TRBD1 or TRBD2 (7 bases each). The CDR3 spans 17 residues. V was pared by 3 bases and J by 6 bases, with 22 bases between. Germline V gene data show CDR1 as SGDLS and CDR2 as YYNGEE. The CDR3 reads CASSAPQGSRGGNIQYF. CDR3 in DNA: TGTGCCAGCAGCGCACCACAGGGGTCCAGGGGGGGAAACATTCAGTACTTC. Supplemented by reference TRBV9 and TRBJ2-4, the full variable domain reads DSGVTQTPKHLITATGQRVTLRCSPRSGDLSVYWYQQSLDQGLQFLIQYYNGEERAKGNILERFSAQQFPDLHSELNLSSLELGDSALYFCASSAPQGSRGGNIQYFGAGTRLSVL.

V usage is TRBV6-1 and J usage is TRBJ1-5; the match to TRBD1 covers 7 bases. CDR3 size: 14 residues. V was pared by 7 bases and J by 3 bases, with 6 bases of the junction left unmatched. The germline V gene encodes CDR1 MNHNS and CDR2 SASEGT. As DNA, the CDR3 is TGTGCCAGCAACCCGGGACAGAACAATCAGCCCCAGCATTTT. It encodes CASNPGQNNQPQHF.

This clonotype was picked up a small number of times. This chain uses TRBV20-1 with TRBJ1-4; TRBD1 matches 10 bases. Germline V gives CDR1 DFQATT, CDR2 SNEGSKA (reference sequence). J was trimmed by 1 base and V by 3 bases; bases with no gene match: 8. The CDR3 loop spans 17 amino acids. The CDR3 loop reads CSASMLTGGVTNEKLFF. CDR3 in DNA: TGCAGTGCTAGTATGTTGACAGGGGGCGTAACTAATGAAAAACTGTTTTTT.

This clonotype was found a few times. This chain uses TRBV6-5 with TRBJ2-5, with TRBD1 identical over 7 bases. V trimming: 4 bases; J trimming: 5 bases; junction bases outside the gene matches: 13. The germline V gene encodes CDR1 MNHEY and CDR2 SVGAGI. The CDR3 runs to 16 residues. DNA of the CDR3: TGTGCCAGCAGTTCCCATAGAGGGACACAGGGGGAGACCCAGTACTTC. Translating gives CASSSHRGTQGETQYF.

This clonotype has ten or more counts. The J gene is TRBJ1-1, the V gene TRBV12-3 or TRBV12-4; D perhaps matches TRBD1 (5 bases). The CDR3 loop spans 14 amino acids. V was clipped by 6 bases and J by 5 bases, with 16 bases between them. The CDR3 reads CASSPTGGRTEAFF. The CDR3 DNA reads as TGTGCCAGCAGCCCGACCGGGGGTAGGACTGAAGCTTTCTTT.

This clonotype has only a few counts. This chain connects TRBV6-2 or TRBV6-3 to TRBJ2-1; D call uncertain. V was pared by 2 bases and J by 9 bases, with 11 bases between. Germline V CDR1 and CDR2: MNHEY, SVGEGT. This CDR3 is 13 amino acids long. The CDR3 loop is CASSYLESGEQFF. The CDR3 nucleotides read TGTGCCAGCAGTTACCTGGAGTCGGGTGAGCAGTTCTTC.

In this sample, this clonotype turned up many times. CDR3 sequence (DNA): TGTGCCAGCAGCCTCTTTTTTTCAGATACGCAGTATTTT. It codes for CASSLFFSDTQYF. The chain employs TRBV11-3 and TRBJ2-3; D gene unclear. This CDR3 has 13 amino acids. Germline lookup yields CDR1 SGHNT and CDR2 YENEEA. The ends were cut back, 5 bases at V and 4 bases at J, with 10 bases in the middle.

This clonotype occurred many times. The rearrangement uses TRBV4-1 and TRBJ2-7; no reliable D call. The CDR3 has 13 amino acids. The V end lost 1 base, the J end lost 4 bases, and 8 bases lay between the germline ends. Germline lookup yields CDR1 MGHRA and CDR2 YSYEKL. The CDR3 DNA reads as TGCGCCAGCAGCCAAGCCCAACCGTACGAGCAGTACTTC. It specifies CASSQAQPYEQYF.

Note on this clonotype: This could be a read error, since a much larger clone is one nucleotide away. V gene TRBV29-1 combines with J gene TRBJ1-1; no firm D call. Germline lookup yields CDR1 SQVTM and CDR2 ANQGSEA. The CDR3 length is 12 residues. V was cut by 7 bases and J by 8 bases, with 17 bases left in between. The CDR3 region has the DNA TGCAGCGCCGCCATGCAAGGCCCCGAAGCTTTCTTT. Protein sequence: CSAAMQGPEAFF.

This clonotype occurred many times. V is TRBV15 and J is TRBJ1-1; D is unresolved. This CDR3 is 14 amino acids long. CDR1 and CDR2 from the germline V gene are LNHNV and YYDKDF (reference sequence). With 3 bases removed from V and 4 bases from J, the gap between germline ends came to 12 bases. CDR3 sequence reads: CATSSPRSSTEAFF. In nucleotides, the CDR3 is TGTGCCACCAGCAGTCCCCGCTCCAGCACTGAAGCTTTCTTT.

This clonotype was seen more than once but under ten times. The V gene is TRBV10-3, the J gene TRBJ1-5, with D perhaps TRBD1 (5 bases). This CDR3 spans 13 amino acids. Germline assignment: CDR1 ENHRY and CDR2 SYGVKD. V lost 8 bases to trimming and J lost 3 bases, with 11 bases between them. This CDR3 reads CAIAGTSNQPQHF. The CDR3 DNA sequence: TGTGCCATCGCCGGGACTTCCAATCAGCCCCAGCATTTT.

This clonotype has a count of ten or more. The rearrangement joins TRBV15 to TRBJ2-5; D is possibly TRBD1 or TRBD2 (5 bases each). V gave up 0 bases and J gave up 5 bases, with 7 bases separating them. Per germline, CDR1 LNHNV and CDR2 YYDKDF (reference sequence). This CDR3 contains 13 residues. The CDR3 sequence is CATSRDEGETQYF. In DNA, the CDR3 is TGTGCCACCAGCAGAGATGAGGGGGAGACCCAGTACTTC. Using reference TRBV15 and TRBJ2-5 for the parts outside the CDR3, the full variable domain is DAMVIQNPRYQVTQFGKPVTLSCSQTLNHNVMYWYQQKSSQAPKLLFHYYDKDFNNEADTPDNFQSRRPNTSFCFLDIRSPGLGDTAMYLCATSRDEGETQYFGPGTRLLVL.

The chain is built from TRBV5-1 and TRBJ1-6; 10 positions agree with TRBD1. V shed 2 bases, J shed 1 base, and the junction held 6 bases outside the gene matches. The CDR3 totals 18 residues. CDR1 SGHRS and CDR2 YFSETQ come from the germline V gene. The DNA of the CDR3 is TGCGCCAGCAGCTTCGGGACAGGGGAAAGGTCCTATAATTCACCCCTCCACTTT. Protein sequence: CASSFGTGERSYNSPLHF.

The rearrangement joins TRBV19 to TRBJ2-7; tentative D call: TRBD2 (5 bases). In germline, CDR1 is LNHDA, CDR2 SQIVND (reference sequence). V lost 4 bases and J lost 5, with 18 bases in between. The CDR3 has 15 amino acids. CDR3 in amino acids: CASSTSTGLAHEQYF. CDR3 coding DNA: TGTGCCAGTAGTACCAGTACCGGGCTAGCCCACGAGCAGTACTTC.

The sample holds many counts of this clonotype. The V and J genes are TRBV7-2 and TRBJ2-1; 9 bases agree with TRBD2. CDR1 is SGHTA, CDR2 FQGNSA, per germline. Trimming removed 0 bases from V and 2 bases from J; junction bases left unmatched: 2. The CDR3 length is 16 residues. Here the CDR3 DNA reads TGTGCCAGCAGCTTAGCGAGACTAGCGGCCTACAATGAGCAGTTCTTC. Its protein product is CASSLARLAAYNEQFF.

Comment on this clonotype: Being one base from a much bigger clone, this may be a read error. The rearrangement uses TRBV28 and TRBJ1-5, with TRBD1 as a possible D gene (5 bases). The CDR3 is made up of 14 amino acids. Germline loops: CDR1 MDHEN, CDR2 SYDVKM. V lost 7 bases, J lost 4 bases, and 14 bases lay in between. CDR3 loop: CASTLQEWNQPQHF. The CDR3 DNA sequence: TGTGCCAGCACCTTACAGGAGTGGAATCAGCCCCAGCATTTT. The full variable domain, with the rest looked up from reference TRBV28 and TRBJ1-5, is DVKVTQSSRYLVKRTGEKVFLECVQDMDHENMFWYRQDPGLGLRLIYFSYDVKMKEKGDIPEGYSVSREKKERFSLILESASTNQTSMYLCASTLQEWNQPQHFGDGTRLSIL.

This clonotype occurred a few times. The chain couples TRBV19 to TRBJ2-1; 13 nucleotides match TRBD2. V was clipped by 3 bases and J by 0 bases; unmatched bases: 8. The germline gives CDR1 LNHDA, CDR2 SQIVND (reference sequence). This CDR3 is built from 19 residues. The CDR3 DNA is TGTGCCAGTAGTATGGCGGGGACTAGCGGGATTTACTCCTACAATGAGCAGTTCTTC. This translates into CASSMAGTSGIYSYNEQFF.

This clonotype was seen repeatedly, ten times or more. The chain links TRBV28 to TRBJ2-5; D not certain. Deletions cut 4 bases from V and 5 bases from J, with 17 bases between. Germline assignment: CDR1 MDHEN and CDR2 SYDVKM. CDR3 length equals 15 residues. DNA for the CDR3: TGTGCCAGCAGTTACTCGCCACGGGTTAGGGAGACCCAGTACTTC. Protein: CASSYSPRVRETQYF.

This clonotype has at least ten counts. This rearrangement joins TRBV7-2 to TRBJ2-5; D may match TRBD1 or TRBD2 (5 bases each). The V gene lost 0 bases and the J gene lost 0 bases, with 14 bases spanning the gap. The CDR3 consists of 17 residues. Per germline, CDR1 SGHTA and CDR2 FQGNSA. The CDR3 region is CASSLAGRGVDQETQYF. CDR3 sequence (DNA): TGTGCCAGCAGCTTAGCCGGGCGAGGGGTGGACCAAGAGACCCAGTACTTC. Drawing the rest from reference TRBV7-2 and TRBJ2-5, the complete variable domain is GAGVSQSPSNKVTEKGKDVELRCDPISGHTALYWYRQSLGQGLEFLIYFQGNSAPDKSGLPSDRFSAERTGGSVSTLTIQRTQQEDSAVYLCASSLAGRGVDQETQYFGPGTRLLVL.

The J gene is TRBJ2-1, the V gene TRBV4-3; a weak D match, TRBD1 (8 bases). CDR1 and CDR2 (germline): LGHNA, YSLEER. Trimming shortened V by 3 bases and J by 4 bases, and 16 bases separated the two germline ends. CDR3 size: 16 residues. CDR3 nucleotide sequence: TGCGCCAGCAGCCAGGGGGGGACAGGCAAGTACAATGAGCAGTTCTTC. Its translation is CASSQGGTGKYNEQFF.

This clonotype turned up a few times. The junction shows a germline mismatch at one end, possibly a read error. The chain couples TRBV30 to TRBJ2-4, with D uncertain. This CDR3 has 11 residues. Germline assignment: CDR1 GTSNPN and CDR2 SVGIG (reference sequence). The CDR3 DNA reads as TGTGCTTGGAGCATGGAGAACATTCAGTACTTC. This codes for CAWSMENIQYF.

This clonotype was detected a few times. An end of the junction differs from the germline gene, which may be a read error. V gene TRBV13 combines with J gene TRBJ2-7, with 7 bases aligning to TRBD1. Per the germline V gene, CDR1 is PRHDT and CDR2 is FYEKMQ (reference sequence). The CDR3 length is 14 residues. The CDR3 sequence: CASSLGTGPYERYF. The CDR3 DNA sequence: TGTGCCAGCAGCTTAGGGACAGGGCCTTACGAGCGGTACTTC.

CDR3 region: CASSVTFNYGYTF. CDR3 coding DNA: TGCGCCAGCAGCGTGACATTTAACTATGGCTACACCTTC. The V gene is TRBV5-1, the J gene TRBJ1-2; no clear D. Trimming removed 4 bases from V and 1 base from J, with 8 bases in between. This CDR3 has 13 residues. Germline CDR1 and CDR2: SGHRS and YFSETQ.

This rearrangement joins TRBV7-9 to TRBJ1-1; TRBD1 matches at 9 bases. The CDR3 is made up of 16 amino acids. Germline trimming cut 7 bases from V and 10 bases from J; bases unmatched to any gene: 19. The germline V gene encodes CDR1 SEHNR and CDR2 FQNEAQ (reference sequence). CDR3 bases: TGTGCCAGCATCCCGAGAGGGGGGACAGGGAGTTCGGGAGCTTTCTTT. Protein sequence: CASIPRGGTGSSGAFF. The whole variable domain, remainder taken from reference TRBV7-9 and TRBJ1-1, is DTGVSQNPRHKITKRGQNVTFRCDPISEHNRLYWYRQTLGQGPEFLTYFQNEAQLEKSRLLSDRFSAERPKGSFSTLEIQRTEQGDSAMYLCASIPRGGTGSSGAFFGQGTRLTVV.

This clonotype was counted only a few times. The CDR3 DNA reads TGCGCCAGCAGTGAGGGACAGGTAGGACTAGCGGCATCCTACGAGCAGTACTTC. Translation gives CASSEGQVGLAASYEQYF. This rearrangement joins TRBV10-2 to TRBJ2-7; TRBD2 matches 10 bases. This CDR3 has 18 residues. CDR1 is WSHSY, CDR2 SAAADI, per germline. J gave up 1 base and V 2 bases, and 11 bases lay outside the gene matches.

This clonotype has a count of ten or more. The chain carries TRBV28 and TRBJ1-1, with D uncertain. With 6 bases removed from V and 4 bases from J, the gap between germline ends came to 12 bases. Per germline, CDR1 MDHEN and CDR2 SYDVKM. The CDR3 totals 13 residues. The CDR3 DNA reads as TGTGCCAGCAGACTTACCCCTGCCACTGAAGCTTTCTTT. Its protein is CASRLTPATEAFF.

The chain combines TRBV2 with TRBJ1-5; maybe TRBD1 (6 bases). Germline values: CDR1 SNHLY, CDR2 FYNNEI. Deletions cut 3 bases from V and 6 bases from J, with 15 bases between. This CDR3 has 15 amino acids. The CDR3, as DNA: TGTGCCAGCAGTGACGAGGGGGGGGGCGGTCAGCCCCAGCATTTT. Translation gives CASSDEGGGGQPQHF.

V and J are TRBV6-2 or TRBV6-3 and TRBJ2-7, with D maybe TRBD1 (6 bases). From germline, CDR1 is MNHEY and CDR2 SVGEGT. V shed 7 bases and J shed 0 bases, with 16 bases lying between them. The CDR3 sequence is 15 residues long. The CDR3 coding sequence is TGTGCCAGCAACGAGGGGGTCTCGTACTCCTACGAGCAGTACTTC. Translation: CASNEGVSYSYEQYF.

The table lists this clonotype with many counts. This sequence joins TRBV3-1 and TRBJ1-6; 8 bases match TRBD1. This CDR3 is built from 14 residues. Unmatched junction bases numbered 4, after V lost 5 bases and J lost 7 bases. The germline CDR1 and CDR2 sequences are LGHDT and YNNKEL (reference sequence). CDR3 region: CASSGQGRNSPLHF. In nucleotides, the CDR3 is TGTGCCAGCAGCGGACAGGGCAGGAATTCACCCCTCCACTTT.